The entry that follows covers one T cell receptor (beta chain) sequence. Unique molecular identifiers were present on the cDNA, which also gained a universal primer site by template switching. TCRdb reanalysed the 5' RACE reads using MiXCR and keeps one entry per CDR3 protein. The sample contains about 470,000 distinct CDR3 sequences, 24% of which appear only once. The data were obtained in a study of identical twins. V trimming: 1 base; J trimming: 4 bases; junction bases outside the gene matches: 15. In germline, CDR1 is DFQATT, CDR2 SNEGSKA (reference sequence). The CDR3 runs 17 residues. The same sample was also studied in work on T cells expressing NK-cell markers. According to that study: It was sorted CD3+CD56-NKG2C+, CD3+CD56+NKG2C- and CD3+CD56+NKG2C+ T cells that provided the TCR beta repertoires. In about six donors, dominant CD3+CD56+NKG2C+ clones formed about 1.0-7.0% of CD8+ cells. A handful of donors' CD3+CD56-NKG2C+ cells were dominated by the same clonotypes.

Sequencing was performed on CD4+ T cells sorted from blood. The TCR was taken from a woman aged 18-35 years in good health. V is TRBV20-1 and J is TRBJ2-7; 8 bases are shared with TRBD2. The CDR3 is CSARVPLAGSPVYEQYF. CDR3 DNA sequence: TGCAGTGCTAGAGTTCCCCTAGCGGGCTCCCCAGTGTACGAGCAGTACTTC.